This record concerns one T cell receptor (beta chain) sequence. The data stem from a study of blood T cell repertoires in COVID-19. In the study overall: Sites across the United States, Italy and Spain contributed samples from acute and convalescent COVID-19.

Cohort assignment relied on participant-reported clinical history. The study recruited exposed participants who had met a COVID-19 case within 2 weeks before entry. Using immunoSEQ multiplex PCR, the repertoire was profiled, and TCRdb retains in-frame clones only, with some absent. Of 270,000 or so clones in the sample, around 93% were seen once. There are 14 residues in the CDR3. Germline V CDR1 and CDR2: KGHDR, SFDVKD. V lost 4 bases to trimming and J lost 4 bases, with 12 bases between them. This chain uses TRBV24-1 with TRBJ1-2, with D uncertain. The sample taken for sequencing was PBMCs or T cells enriched from blood (not recorded which). The clonotype comes from a man in his forties who had been exposed to COVID-19. In DNA, the CDR3 is TGTGCCACCAGTGACTACGGAGTTGGCTATGGCTACACCTTC. This translates into CATSDYGVGYGYTF.